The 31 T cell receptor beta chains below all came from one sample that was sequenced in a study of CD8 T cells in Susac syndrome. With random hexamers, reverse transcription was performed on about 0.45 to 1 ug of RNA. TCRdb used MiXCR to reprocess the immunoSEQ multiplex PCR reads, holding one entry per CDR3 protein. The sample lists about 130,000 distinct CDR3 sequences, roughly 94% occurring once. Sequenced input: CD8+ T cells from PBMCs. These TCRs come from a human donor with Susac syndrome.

The CDR3: CASSQNGGLANEQFF. CDR3 sequence (DNA): TGTGCCAGCAGCCAAAACGGGGGACTAGCGAACGAGCAGTTCTTC. The genes are TRBV4-2 and TRBJ2-1; TRBD2 aligns across 10 bases. CDR1 is LGHNA, CDR2 YNFKEQ, per germline. The V gene end was trimmed by 2 bases and the J gene end by 10 bases; junction bases not matched to a gene: 8. The CDR3 covers 15 residues.

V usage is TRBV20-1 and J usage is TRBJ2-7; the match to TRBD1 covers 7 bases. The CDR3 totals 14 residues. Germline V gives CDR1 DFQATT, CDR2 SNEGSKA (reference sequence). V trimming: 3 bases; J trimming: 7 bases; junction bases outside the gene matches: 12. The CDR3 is CSASGPGGYEEQYF. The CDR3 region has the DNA TGCAGTGCTAGCGGGCCAGGGGGTTACGAGGAGCAGTACTTC.

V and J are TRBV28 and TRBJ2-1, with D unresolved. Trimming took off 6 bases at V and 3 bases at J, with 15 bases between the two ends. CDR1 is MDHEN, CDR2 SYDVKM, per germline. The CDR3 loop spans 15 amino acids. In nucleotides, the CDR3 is TGTGCCAGCAGATCCCAGGTACTTCACTACAATGAGCAGTTCTTC. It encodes CASRSQVLHYNEQFF. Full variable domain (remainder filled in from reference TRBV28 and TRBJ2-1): DVKVTQSSRYLVKRTGEKVFLECVQDMDHENMFWYRQDPGLGLRLIYFSYDVKMKEKGDIPEGYSVSREKKERFSLILESASTNQTSMYLCASRSQVLHYNEQFFGPGTRLTVL.

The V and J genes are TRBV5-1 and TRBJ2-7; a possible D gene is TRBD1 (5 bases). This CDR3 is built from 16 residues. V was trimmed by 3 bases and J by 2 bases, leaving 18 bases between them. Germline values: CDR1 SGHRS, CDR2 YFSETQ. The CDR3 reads CASSSMDGDRAYEQYF. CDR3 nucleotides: TGCGCCAGCAGCTCAATGGACGGAGACAGAGCCTACGAGCAGTACTTC.

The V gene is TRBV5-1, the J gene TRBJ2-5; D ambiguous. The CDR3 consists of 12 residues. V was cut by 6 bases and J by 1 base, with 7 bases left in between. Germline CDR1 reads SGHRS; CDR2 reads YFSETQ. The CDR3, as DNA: TGCGCCAGCACCGGGCGCCAAGAGACCCAGTACTTC. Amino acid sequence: CASTGRQETQYF.

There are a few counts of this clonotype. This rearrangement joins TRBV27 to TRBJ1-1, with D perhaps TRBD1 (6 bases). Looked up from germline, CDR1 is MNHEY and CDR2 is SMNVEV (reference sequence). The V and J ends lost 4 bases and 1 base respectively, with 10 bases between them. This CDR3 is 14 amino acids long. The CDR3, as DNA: TGTGCCAGCAGTTGGGGGGCCGGGAACACTGAAGCTTTCTTT. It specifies CASSWGAGNTEAFF.

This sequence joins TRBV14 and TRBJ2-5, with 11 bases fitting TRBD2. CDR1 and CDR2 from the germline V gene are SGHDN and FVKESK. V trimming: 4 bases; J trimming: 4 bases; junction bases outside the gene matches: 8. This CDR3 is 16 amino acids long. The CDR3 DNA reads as TGTGCCAGCAGCCCGGGACTAGCGGAGGCCGCAGAGACCCAGTACTTC. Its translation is CASSPGLAEAAETQYF.

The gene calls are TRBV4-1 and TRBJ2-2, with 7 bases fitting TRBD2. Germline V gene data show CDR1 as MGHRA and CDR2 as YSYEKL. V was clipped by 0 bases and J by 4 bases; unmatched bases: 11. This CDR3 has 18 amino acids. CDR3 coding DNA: TGCGCCAGCAGCCAAGATCAAATAAGGGAGGGTGCCACCGGGGAGCTGTTTTTT. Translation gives CASSQDQIREGATGELFF.

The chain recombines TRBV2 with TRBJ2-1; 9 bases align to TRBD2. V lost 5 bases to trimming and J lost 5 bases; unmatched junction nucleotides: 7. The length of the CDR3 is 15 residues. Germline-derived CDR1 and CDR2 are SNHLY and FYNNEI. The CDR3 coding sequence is TGTGCCAGCAGTACAATAGCGGGAGCAAACAATGAGCAGTTCTTC. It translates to CASSTIAGANNEQFF.

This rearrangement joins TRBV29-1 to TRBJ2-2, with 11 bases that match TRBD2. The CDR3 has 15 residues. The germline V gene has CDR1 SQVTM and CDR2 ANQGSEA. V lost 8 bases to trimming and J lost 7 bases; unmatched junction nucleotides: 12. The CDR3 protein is CSIPLAGGSGGELFF. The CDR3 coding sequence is TGCAGCATTCCTCTAGCGGGAGGTAGTGGCGGGGAGCTGTTTTTT.

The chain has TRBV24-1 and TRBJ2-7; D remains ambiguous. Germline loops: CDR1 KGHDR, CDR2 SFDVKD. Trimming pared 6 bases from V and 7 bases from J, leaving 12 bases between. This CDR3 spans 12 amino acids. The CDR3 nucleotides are TGTGCCACCAGTCTTGTCGGCGCGGAGCAGTACTTC. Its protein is CATSLVGAEQYF.

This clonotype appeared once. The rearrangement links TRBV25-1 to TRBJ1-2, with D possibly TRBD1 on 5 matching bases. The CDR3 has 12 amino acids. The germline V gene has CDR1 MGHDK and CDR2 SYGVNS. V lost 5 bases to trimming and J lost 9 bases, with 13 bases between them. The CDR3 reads CASSRWDESYTF. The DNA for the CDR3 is TGTGCCAGCAGTCGATGGGACGAAAGCTACACCTTC.

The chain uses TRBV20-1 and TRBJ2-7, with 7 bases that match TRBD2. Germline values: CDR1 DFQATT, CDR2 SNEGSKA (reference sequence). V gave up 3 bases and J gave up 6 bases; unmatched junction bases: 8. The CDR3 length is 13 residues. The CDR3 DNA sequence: TGCAGTGCTAGCCCGGGAGGCCCGGGCGAGCAGTACTTC. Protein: CSASPGGPGEQYF.

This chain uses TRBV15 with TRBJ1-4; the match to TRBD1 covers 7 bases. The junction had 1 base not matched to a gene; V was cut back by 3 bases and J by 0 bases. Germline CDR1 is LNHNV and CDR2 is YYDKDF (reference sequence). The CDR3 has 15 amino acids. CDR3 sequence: CATSSGQATNEKLFF. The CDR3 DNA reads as TGTGCCACCAGCAGTGGACAGGCAACTAATGAAAAACTGTTTTTT.

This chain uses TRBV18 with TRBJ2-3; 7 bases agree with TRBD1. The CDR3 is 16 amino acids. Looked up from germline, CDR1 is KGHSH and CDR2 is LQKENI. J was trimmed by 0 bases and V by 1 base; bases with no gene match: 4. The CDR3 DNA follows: TGTGCCAGCTCACCACAGGGGACAGTTAGCACAGATACGCAGTATTTT. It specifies CASSPQGTVSTDTQYF.

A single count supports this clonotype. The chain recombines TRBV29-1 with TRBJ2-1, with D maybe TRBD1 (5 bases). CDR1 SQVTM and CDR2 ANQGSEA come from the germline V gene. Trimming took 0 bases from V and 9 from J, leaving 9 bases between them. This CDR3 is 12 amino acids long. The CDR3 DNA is TGCAGCGTTGAAGACCAGGGATCTGAGCAGTTCTTC. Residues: CSVEDQGSEQFF.

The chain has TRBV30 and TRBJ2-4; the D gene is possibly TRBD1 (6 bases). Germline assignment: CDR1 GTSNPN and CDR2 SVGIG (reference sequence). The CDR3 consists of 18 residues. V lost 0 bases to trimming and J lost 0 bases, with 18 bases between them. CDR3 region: CAWSVGLQGRLAKNIQYF. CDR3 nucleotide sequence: TGTGCCTGGAGTGTTGGTCTACAGGGCCGCTTAGCCAAAAACATTCAGTACTTC.

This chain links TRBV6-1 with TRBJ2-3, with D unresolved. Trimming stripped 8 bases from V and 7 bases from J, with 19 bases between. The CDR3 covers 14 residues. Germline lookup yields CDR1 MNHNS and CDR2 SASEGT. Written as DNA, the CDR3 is TGTGCCAGCTTCGACACAGACCACGAGAATACGCAGTATTTT. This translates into CASFDTDHENTQYF.

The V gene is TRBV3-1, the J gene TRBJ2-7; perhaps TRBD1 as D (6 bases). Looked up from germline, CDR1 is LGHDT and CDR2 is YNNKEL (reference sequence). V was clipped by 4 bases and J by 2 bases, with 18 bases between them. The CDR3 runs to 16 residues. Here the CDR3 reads CASSPQADRRPYEQYF. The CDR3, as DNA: TGTGCCAGCAGCCCACAGGCTGACAGGCGACCCTACGAGCAGTACTTC.

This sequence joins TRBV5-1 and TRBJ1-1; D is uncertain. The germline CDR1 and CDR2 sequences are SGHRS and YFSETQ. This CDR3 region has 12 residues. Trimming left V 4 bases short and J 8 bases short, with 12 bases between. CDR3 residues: CASSPDQTEAFF. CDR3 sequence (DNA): TGCGCCAGCAGCCCGGACCAAACGGAAGCTTTCTTT.

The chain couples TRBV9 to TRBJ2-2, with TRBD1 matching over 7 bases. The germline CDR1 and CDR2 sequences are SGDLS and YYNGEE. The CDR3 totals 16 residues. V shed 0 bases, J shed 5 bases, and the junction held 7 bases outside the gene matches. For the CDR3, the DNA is TGTGCCAGCAGCGTAGAAGGGGGCCTTGTGACCGGGGAGCTGTTTTTT. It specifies CASSVEGGLVTGELFF. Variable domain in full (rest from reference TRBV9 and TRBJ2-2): DSGVTQTPKHLITATGQRVTLRCSPRSGDLSVYWYQQSLDQGLQFLIQYYNGEERAKGNILERFSAQQFPDLHSELNLSSLELGDSALYFCASSVEGGLVTGELFFGEGSRLTVL.

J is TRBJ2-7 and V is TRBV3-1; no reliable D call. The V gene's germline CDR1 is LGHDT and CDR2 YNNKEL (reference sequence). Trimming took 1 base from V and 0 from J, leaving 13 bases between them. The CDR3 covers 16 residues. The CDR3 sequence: CASSQVLAVSSYEQYF. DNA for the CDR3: TGTGCCAGCAGCCAAGTTTTGGCTGTAAGCTCCTACGAGCAGTACTTC.

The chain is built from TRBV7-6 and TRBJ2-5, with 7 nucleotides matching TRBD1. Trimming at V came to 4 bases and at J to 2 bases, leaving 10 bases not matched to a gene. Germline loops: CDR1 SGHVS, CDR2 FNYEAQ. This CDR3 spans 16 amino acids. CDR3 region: CASSSDGTALQETQYF. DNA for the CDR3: TGTGCCAGCAGCTCCGATGGGACAGCCTTACAAGAGACCCAGTACTTC.

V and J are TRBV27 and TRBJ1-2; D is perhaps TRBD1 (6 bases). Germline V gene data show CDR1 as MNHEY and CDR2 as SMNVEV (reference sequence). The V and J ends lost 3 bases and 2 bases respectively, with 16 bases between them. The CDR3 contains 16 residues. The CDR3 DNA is TGTGCCAGCAGTTTCTCTCATTTGGGGGGCAACTATGGCTACACCTTC. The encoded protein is CASSFSHLGGNYGYTF.

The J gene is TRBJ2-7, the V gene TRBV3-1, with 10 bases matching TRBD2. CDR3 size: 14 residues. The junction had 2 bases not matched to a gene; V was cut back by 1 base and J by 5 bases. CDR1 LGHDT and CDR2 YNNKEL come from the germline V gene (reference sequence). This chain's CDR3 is CASSQGTSGNEQYF. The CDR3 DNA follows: TGTGCCAGCAGCCAAGGAACTAGCGGGAACGAGCAGTACTTC.

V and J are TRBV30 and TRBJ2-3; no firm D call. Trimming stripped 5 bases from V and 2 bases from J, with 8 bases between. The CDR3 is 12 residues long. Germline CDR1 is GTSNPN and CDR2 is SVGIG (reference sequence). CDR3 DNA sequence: TGTGCCTGGGGTGACACCACAGATACGCAGTATTTT. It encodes CAWGDTTDTQYF. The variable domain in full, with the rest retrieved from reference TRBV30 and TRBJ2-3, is SQTIHQWPATLVQPVGSPLSLECTVEGTSNPNLYWYRQAAGRGLQLLFYSVGIGQISSEVPQNLSASRPQDRQFILSSKKLLLSDSGFYLCAWGDTTDTQYFGPGTRLTVL.

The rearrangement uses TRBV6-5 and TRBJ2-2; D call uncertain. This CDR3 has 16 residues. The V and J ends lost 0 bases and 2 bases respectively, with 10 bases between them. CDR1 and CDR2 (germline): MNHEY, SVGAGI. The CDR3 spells CASSYSSLTNTGELFF. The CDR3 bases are TGTGCCAGCAGTTACTCGTCGCTAACCAACACCGGGGAGCTGTTTTTT.

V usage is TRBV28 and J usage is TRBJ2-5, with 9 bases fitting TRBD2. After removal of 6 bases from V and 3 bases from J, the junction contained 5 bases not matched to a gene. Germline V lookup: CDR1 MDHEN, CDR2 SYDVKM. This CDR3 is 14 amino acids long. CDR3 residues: CASSLAGTEETQYF. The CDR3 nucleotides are TGTGCCAGCAGCCTAGCGGGAACGGAAGAGACCCAGTACTTC.

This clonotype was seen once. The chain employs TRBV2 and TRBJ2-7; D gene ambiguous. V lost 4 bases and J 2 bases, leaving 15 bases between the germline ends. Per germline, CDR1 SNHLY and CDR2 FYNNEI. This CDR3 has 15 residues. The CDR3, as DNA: TGTGCCAGCAGTGGCGCGCCTTTGGATGCCTACGAGCAGTACTTC. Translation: CASSGAPLDAYEQYF.

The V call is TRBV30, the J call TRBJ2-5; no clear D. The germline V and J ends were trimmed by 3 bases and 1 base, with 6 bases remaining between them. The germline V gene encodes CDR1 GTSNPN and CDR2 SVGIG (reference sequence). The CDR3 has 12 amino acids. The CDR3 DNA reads TGTGCCTGGAGCTCGGTCCAAGAGACCCAGTACTTC. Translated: CAWSSVQETQYF.

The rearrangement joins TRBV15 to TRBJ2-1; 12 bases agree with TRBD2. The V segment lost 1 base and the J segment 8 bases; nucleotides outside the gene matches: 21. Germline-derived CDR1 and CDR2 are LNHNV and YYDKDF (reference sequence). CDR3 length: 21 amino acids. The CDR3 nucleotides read TGTGCCACCAGCAGAGGGTGGTTGCCTGGGTTGCGACTAGCGGGAGAAGATGAGCAGTTCTTC. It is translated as CATSRGWLPGLRLAGEDEQFF. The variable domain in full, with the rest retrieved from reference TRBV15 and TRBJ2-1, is DAMVIQNPRYQVTQFGKPVTLSCSQTLNHNVMYWYQQKSSQAPKLLFHYYDKDFNNEADTPDNFQSRRPNTSFCFLDIRSPGLGDTAMYLCATSRGWLPGLRLAGEDEQFFGPGTRLTVL.